This T cell receptor (beta chain) is from a study of T cells in Graves' hyperthyroidism and ophthalmopathy. Study-wide points: Most thyroid clonotypes expanded above 0.001 appeared in blood too.

RNA transcripts served as the template for amplifying TCR beta CDR3 regions. Researchers ran a first-round RT-PCR on the TCR CDR3 using the HTBI primer set. Each CDR3 protein gets one entry after TCRdb re-called the multiplex PCR reads with MiXCR. The table records 620,000 or so distinct CDR3 sequences, 14% of them present only once. As for this clonotype: Its antigen remains unidentified.

This CDR3 has 17 amino acids. The germline CDR1 and CDR2 sequences are SGHTA and FQGTGA. Trimming took 1 base from V and 1 from J, leaving 14 bases between them. V is TRBV7-3 and J is TRBJ2-1, with D tentatively TRBD2 (5 bases). The origin of this receptor is a woman aged 50 to 60 with Graves' ophthalmopathy. Sequencing was carried out using blood. CDR3 DNA: TGTGCCAGCAGCTTAATGGGTGTGAGCGGATCCTACAATGAGCAGTTCTTC. It encodes CASSLMGVSGSYNEQFF.